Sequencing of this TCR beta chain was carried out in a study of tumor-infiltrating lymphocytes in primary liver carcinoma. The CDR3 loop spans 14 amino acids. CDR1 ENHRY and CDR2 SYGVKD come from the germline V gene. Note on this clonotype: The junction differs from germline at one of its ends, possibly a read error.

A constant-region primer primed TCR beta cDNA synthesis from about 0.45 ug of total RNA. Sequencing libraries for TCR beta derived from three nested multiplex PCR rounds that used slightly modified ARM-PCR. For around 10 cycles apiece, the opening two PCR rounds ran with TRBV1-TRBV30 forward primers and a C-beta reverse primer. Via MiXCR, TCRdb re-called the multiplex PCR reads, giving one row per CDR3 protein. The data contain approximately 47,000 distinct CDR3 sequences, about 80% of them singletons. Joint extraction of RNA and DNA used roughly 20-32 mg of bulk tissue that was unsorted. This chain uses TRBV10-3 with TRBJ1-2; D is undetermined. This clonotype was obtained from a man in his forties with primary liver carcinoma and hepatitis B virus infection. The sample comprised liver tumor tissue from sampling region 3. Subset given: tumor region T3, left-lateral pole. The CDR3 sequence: CAISEWASNYGYTF. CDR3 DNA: TGTGCCATCAGTGAATGGGCATCCAATTATGGCTATACCTTC.